One and the same sample provided the 10 T cell receptor beta chains below, sequenced in a study of cytomegalovirus exposure and HLA in healthy donors. Researchers ran the PCR with 60 Vbeta and 13 Jbeta primers. TCRdb's table, derived via immunoSEQ multiplex PCR, lists solely in-frame clones and lacks some. The sample carries 150,000 to 200,000 clones, roughly four fifths recorded once. Sequenced: PBMCs. The source is a man aged 50-60 years in good health and CMV-seropositive.

The chain recombines TRBV10-3 with TRBJ1-1; 8 nucleotides align to TRBD1. The CDR3 is 16 amino acids. Per germline, CDR1 ENHRY and CDR2 SYGVKD. The J segment lost 3 bases and the V segment lost 4 bases, leaving 10 bases of the junction unmatched. The CDR3 coding sequence is TGTGCCATCAGTGGGACAGGGATAAGTCAGGACACTGAAGCTTTCTTT. Translated, it gives CAISGTGISQDTEAFF.

CDR3 nucleotide sequence: TGTGCCAGCAGTTCCTCGGGGGGCGGGAGCACTGAAGCTTTCTTT. This gives the protein CASSSSGGGSTEAFF. The rearrangement links TRBV6-6 to TRBJ1-1, with D maybe TRBD1 (6 bases). The CDR3 sequence is 15 residues long. From germline, CDR1 is MNHNY and CDR2 SVGAGI (reference sequence). Deletions cut 4 bases from V and 4 bases from J, with 16 bases between.

J is TRBJ2-5 and V is TRBV18; tentative D call: TRBD1 (5 bases). Germline CDR1 and CDR2: KGHSH and LQKENI. The CDR3 is made up of 13 amino acids. The ends were cut back, 2 bases at V and 6 bases at J, with 10 bases in the middle. CDR3 amino acids: CASSPEGAKTQYF. The CDR3 coding sequence is TGTGCCAGCTCACCAGAAGGGGCGAAGACCCAGTACTTC. Full variable domain (remainder filled in from reference TRBV18 and TRBJ2-5): NAGVMQNPRHLVRRRGQEARLRCSPMKGHSHVYWYRQLPEEGLKFMVYLQKENIIDESGMPKERFSAEFPKEGPSILRIQQVVRGDSAAYFCASSPEGAKTQYFGPGTRLLVL.

J is TRBJ1-6 and V is TRBV6-5; TRBD1 might be the D (6 bases). The V end was cut by 6 bases, the J end by 2 bases, with 11 bases between. The CDR3 loop spans 15 amino acids. In germline, CDR1 is MNHEY, CDR2 SVGAGI. Here the CDR3 reads CASRTGLTYNSPLHF. CDR3 nucleotide sequence: TGTGCCAGCAGAACAGGGTTGACCTATAATTCACCCCTCCACTTT.

This clone is a singleton in its sample. The chain joins TRBV5-6 to TRBJ2-3; D uncertain. The CDR3 has 15 amino acids. CDR1 is SGHDT, CDR2 YYEEEE, per germline. V was cut by 5 bases and J by 8 bases, with 21 bases left in between. The CDR3 reads CASSIIDKTSGTQYF. The CDR3 DNA follows: TGTGCCAGCAGTATAATAGACAAAACTTCAGGTACGCAGTATTTT.

The chain couples TRBV7-2 to TRBJ2-5, with 11 bases fitting TRBD2. This CDR3 spans 15 amino acids. Germline lookup yields CDR1 SGHTA and CDR2 FQGNSA. V trimming: 5 bases; J trimming: 0 bases; junction bases outside the gene matches: 2. The CDR3 DNA sequence: TGTGCCAGCAGCCGGACTAGCGGGTACCAAGAGACCCAGTACTTC. The encoded protein is CASSRTSGYQETQYF.

V is TRBV19 and J is TRBJ2-1; 10 bases are a match to TRBD2. The V gene's germline CDR1 is LNHDA and CDR2 SQIVND (reference sequence). CDR3 length: 13 residues. Trimming at V came to 5 bases and at J to 9 bases, leaving 4 bases not matched to a gene. The DNA of the CDR3 is TGTGCCAGTAGTTGGGTAGCGGGGGGTGAGCAGTTCTTC. It encodes CASSWVAGGEQFF.

This chain links TRBV9 with TRBJ2-1; D gene uncertain. Germline V gives CDR1 SGDLS, CDR2 YYNGEE. The CDR3 is made up of 12 amino acids. The ends were cut back, 2 bases at V and 9 bases at J, with 9 bases in the middle. CDR3 in amino acids: CASSVELGEQFF. As DNA, the CDR3 is TGTGCCAGCAGCGTTGAACTCGGTGAGCAGTTCTTC.

J is TRBJ1-2 and V is TRBV28; 7 bases line up with TRBD1. V was pared by 5 bases and J by 3 bases, with 6 bases of the junction left unmatched. The V gene's germline CDR1 is MDHEN and CDR2 SYDVKM. There are 14 residues in the CDR3. The CDR3 DNA follows: TGTGCCAGCAGTGAAGTTGGGACAGACTATGGCTACACCTTC. It specifies CASSEVGTDYGYTF.

J is TRBJ2-3 and V is TRBV9; D remains ambiguous. The CDR3 spans 13 residues. Germline V gene lookup returns CDR1 SGDLS and CDR2 YYNGEE. V was pared by 0 bases and J by 4 bases, with 6 bases between. This CDR3 reads CASSVDRADTQYF. DNA for the CDR3: TGTGCCAGCAGCGTAGACCGGGCAGATACGCAGTATTTT.